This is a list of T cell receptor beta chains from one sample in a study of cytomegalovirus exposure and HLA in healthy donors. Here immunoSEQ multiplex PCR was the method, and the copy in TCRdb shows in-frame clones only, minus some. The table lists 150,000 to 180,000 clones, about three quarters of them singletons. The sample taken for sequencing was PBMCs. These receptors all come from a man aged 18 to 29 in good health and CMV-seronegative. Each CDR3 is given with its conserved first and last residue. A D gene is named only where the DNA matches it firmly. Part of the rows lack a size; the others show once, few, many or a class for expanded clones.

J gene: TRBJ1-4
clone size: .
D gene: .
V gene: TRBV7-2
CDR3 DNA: TGTGCCAGCAGCCCTAGGGGTAATGAAAAACTGTTTTTT
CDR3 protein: CASSPRGNEKLFF

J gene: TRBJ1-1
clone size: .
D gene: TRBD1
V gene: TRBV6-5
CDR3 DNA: TGTGCCAGCACCGTACAGGGGCAGGCGAACACTGAAGCTTTCTTT
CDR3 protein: CASTVQGQANTEAFF

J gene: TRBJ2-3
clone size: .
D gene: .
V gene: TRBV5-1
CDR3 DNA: TGCGCCAGCAGCGGCGGACGGGGGTTAGATACGCAGTATTTT
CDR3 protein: CASSGGRGLDTQYF

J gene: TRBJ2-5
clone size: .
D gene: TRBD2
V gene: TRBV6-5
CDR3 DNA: TGTGCCAGCAGTTACGGGACTAGTGCCTTACAAGAGACCCAGTACTTC
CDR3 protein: CASSYGTSALQETQYF

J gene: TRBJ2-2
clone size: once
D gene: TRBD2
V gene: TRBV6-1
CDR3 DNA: TGTGCCAGCAGTGAAGGGGACTACTGGGCCGGGGAGCTGTTTTTT
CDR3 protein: CASSEGDYWAGELFF

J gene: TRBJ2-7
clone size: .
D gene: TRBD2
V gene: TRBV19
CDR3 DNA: TGTGCCAGTAGTATGGGGACTAGCAGATGGGACGAGCAGTACTTC
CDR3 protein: CASSMGTSRWDEQYF

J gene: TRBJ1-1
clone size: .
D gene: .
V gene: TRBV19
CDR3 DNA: TGTGCCAGTAGTAATCCGACAGTGAACACTGAAGCTTTCTTT
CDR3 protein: CASSNPTVNTEAFF

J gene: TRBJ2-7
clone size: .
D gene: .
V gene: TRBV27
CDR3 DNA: TGTGCCAGCACCAACTCCTACGAGCAGTACTTC
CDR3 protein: CASTNSYEQYF

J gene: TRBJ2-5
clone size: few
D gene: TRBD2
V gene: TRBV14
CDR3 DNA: TGTGCCAGCAGCCAAGAGGGGCTAGCGGAGGAGACCCAGTACTTC
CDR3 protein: CASSQEGLAEETQYF

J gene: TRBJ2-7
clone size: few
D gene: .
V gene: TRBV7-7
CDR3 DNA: TGTGCCAGCAGCCCATCGTACGGGAGTCTGGGCGAGCAGTACTTC
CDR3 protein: CASSPSYGSLGEQYF

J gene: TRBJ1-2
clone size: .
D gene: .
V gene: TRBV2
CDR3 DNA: TGTGCCAGCTCATCCTCAGGGGACGCCTCCTATGGCTACACCTTC
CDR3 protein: CASSSSGDASYGYTF

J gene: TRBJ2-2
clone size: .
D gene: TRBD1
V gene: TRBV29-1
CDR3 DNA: TGCAGCGTTGCCGCCAGGGGGACCGGGGAGCTGTTTTTT
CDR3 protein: CSVAARGTGELFF

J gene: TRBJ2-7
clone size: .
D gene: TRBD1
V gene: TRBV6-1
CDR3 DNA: TGTGCCACCTATGGACAGGGCTACGAGCAGTACTTC
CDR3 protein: CATYGQGYEQYF

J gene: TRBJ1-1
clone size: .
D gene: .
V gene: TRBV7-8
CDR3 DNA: TGTGCCAGCAGCCCACACCTCGTCGGGCGGGACACTGAAGCTTTCTTT
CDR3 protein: CASSPHLVGRDTEAFF

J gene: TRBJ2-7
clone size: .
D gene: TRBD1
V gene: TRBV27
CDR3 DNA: TGTGCCAGCAGGCAACAGGGGGCCACCTACGAGCAGTACTTC
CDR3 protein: CASRQQGATYEQYF

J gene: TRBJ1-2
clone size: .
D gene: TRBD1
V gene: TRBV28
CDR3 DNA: TGTGCCAGCAGTTTGGAACAGGGGGCGTATAATGGCTACACCTTC
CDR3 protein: CASSLEQGAYNGYTF

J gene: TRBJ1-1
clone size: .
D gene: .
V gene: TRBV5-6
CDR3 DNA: TGTGCCAGCAGCACCCCAGGGGTGAACACTGAAGCTTTCTTT
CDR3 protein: CASSTPGVNTEAFF

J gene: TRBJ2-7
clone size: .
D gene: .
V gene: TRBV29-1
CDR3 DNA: TGCAGCGTTGAACGAGGGGGAGAGCAGTACTTC
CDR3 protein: CSVERGGEQYF

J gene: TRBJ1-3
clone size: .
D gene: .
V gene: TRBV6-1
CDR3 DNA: TGTGCCAGCAGTGAATTGGGGCTCTCTGGAAACACCATATATTTT
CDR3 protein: CASSELGLSGNTIYF

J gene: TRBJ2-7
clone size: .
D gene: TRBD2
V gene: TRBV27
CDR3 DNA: TGTGCCAGCAGTTTATGGGCGGGAGTGGGAAACTACGAGCAGTACTTC
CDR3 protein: CASSLWAGVGNYEQYF

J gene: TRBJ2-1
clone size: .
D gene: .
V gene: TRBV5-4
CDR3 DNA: TGTGCCAGCAGCTTGCATAGCAATGAGCAGTTCTTC
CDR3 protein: CASSLHSNEQFF

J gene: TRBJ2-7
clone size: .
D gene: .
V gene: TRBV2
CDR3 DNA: TGTGCCAGCAGTGGCCGGGGAGAGCAGTACTTC
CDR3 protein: CASSGRGEQYF

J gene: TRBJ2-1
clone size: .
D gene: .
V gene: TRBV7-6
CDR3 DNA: TGTGCCAGCAGCTCCCTCGAGGAGGGTGAGCAGTTCTTC
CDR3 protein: CASSSLEEGEQFF

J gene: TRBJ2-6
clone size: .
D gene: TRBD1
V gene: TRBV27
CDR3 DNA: TGTGCCAGCACCTCAGGGACAGGGGCGGCCGGGGCCAACGTCCTGACTTTC
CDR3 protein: CASTSGTGAAGANVLTF

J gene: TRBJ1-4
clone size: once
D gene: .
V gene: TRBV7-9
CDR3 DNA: TGTGCCAGCAGCCCAACAACTAATGAAAAACTGTTTTTT
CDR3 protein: CASSPTTNEKLFF

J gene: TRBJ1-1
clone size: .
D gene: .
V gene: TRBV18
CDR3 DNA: TGTGCCAGCTCACAACAACAGGGAAGGGACACTGAAGCTTTCTTT
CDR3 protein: CASSQQQGRDTEAFF

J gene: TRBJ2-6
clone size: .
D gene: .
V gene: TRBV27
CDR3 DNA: TGTGCCAGCTCCGACAGCTCTGGGGCCAACGTCCTGACTTTC
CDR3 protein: CASSDSSGANVLTF

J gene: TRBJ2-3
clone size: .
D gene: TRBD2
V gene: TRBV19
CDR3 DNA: TGTGCCAGCCAGTTGGTAGCGGGAGGGACAGATACGCAGTATTTT
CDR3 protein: CASQLVAGGTDTQYF

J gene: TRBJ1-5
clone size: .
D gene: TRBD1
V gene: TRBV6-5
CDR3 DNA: TGTGCCAGCAGTCTCGGGACAGGGATAAATCAGCCCCAGCATTTT
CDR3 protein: CASSLGTGINQPQHF

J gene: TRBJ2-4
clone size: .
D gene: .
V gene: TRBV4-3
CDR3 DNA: TGCGCCAGCAGCCAAGATCGAGGTACGAACATTCAGTACTTC
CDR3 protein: CASSQDRGTNIQYF

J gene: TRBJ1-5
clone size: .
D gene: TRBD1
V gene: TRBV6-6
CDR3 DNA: TGTGCCAGCAGTACCTCGGGGACAGGTTATCAGCCCCAGCATTTT
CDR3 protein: CASSTSGTGYQPQHF

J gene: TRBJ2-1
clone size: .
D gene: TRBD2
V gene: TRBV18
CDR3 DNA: TGTGCCAGCTCACCACCAAGCGTCAGGAGGGAGGGTGAGCAGTTCTTC
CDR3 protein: CASSPPSVRREGEQFF

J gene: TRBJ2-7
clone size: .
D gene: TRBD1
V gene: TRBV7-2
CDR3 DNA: TGTGCCAGCAGCCCTGACAGGGGTTCCTACGAGCAGTACTTC
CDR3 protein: CASSPDRGSYEQYF

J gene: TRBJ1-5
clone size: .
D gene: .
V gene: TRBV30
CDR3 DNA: TGTGCCTGGAGTGTACGGGGGGCAAGGCAGCCCCAGCATTTT
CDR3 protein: CAWSVRGARQPQHF

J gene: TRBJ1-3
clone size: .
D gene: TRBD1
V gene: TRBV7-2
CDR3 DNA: TGTGCCAGCAGCTTGGGTCCGACAGGGCGCGGAAACACCATATATTTT
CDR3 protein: CASSLGPTGRGNTIYF

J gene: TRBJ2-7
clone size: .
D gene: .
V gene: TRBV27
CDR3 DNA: TGTGCCAGCAGTCTCCGAGGCTCCTACGAGCAGTACTTC
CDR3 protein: CASSLRGSYEQYF

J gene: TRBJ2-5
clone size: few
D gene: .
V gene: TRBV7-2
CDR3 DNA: TGTGCCAGCAGCCCCTTCCTTGGAGCTACGGAGACCCAGTACTTC
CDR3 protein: CASSPFLGATETQYF

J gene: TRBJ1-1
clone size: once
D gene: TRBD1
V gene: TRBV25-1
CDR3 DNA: TGTGCCAGCAGACAGGGGGCTGAAGCTTTCTTT
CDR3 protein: CASRQGAEAFF

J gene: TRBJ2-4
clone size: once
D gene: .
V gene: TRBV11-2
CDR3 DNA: TGTGCCAGCACTATAAAACTGGGTGACAACCCTGGGAACATTCAGTACTTC
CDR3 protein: CASTIKLGDNPGNIQYF

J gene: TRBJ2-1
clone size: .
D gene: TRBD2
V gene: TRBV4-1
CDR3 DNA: TGCGCCAGCAGCACCCGTCCTAGCGGGAGGAGAGAGCAGTTCTTC
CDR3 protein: CASSTRPSGRREQFF

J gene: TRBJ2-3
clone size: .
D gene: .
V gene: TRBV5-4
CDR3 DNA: TGTGCCAGCAGCTTTCTCACAGATACGCAGTATTTT
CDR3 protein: CASSFLTDTQYF

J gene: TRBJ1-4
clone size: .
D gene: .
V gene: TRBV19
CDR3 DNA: TGTGCCAGTAGTCCAGCGGACCCGCTAAGGGAAAAACTGTTTTTT
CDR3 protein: CASSPADPLREKLFF

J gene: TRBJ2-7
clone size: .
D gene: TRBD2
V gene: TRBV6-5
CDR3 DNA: TGTGCCAGCAGTATCGGACTAGCGGAGGGGTACGAGCAGTACTTC
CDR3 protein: CASSIGLAEGYEQYF

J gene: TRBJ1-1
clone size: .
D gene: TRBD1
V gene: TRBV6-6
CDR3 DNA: TGTGCCAGCAGCCGACAGGGCAACACTGAAGCTTTCTTT
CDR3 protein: CASSRQGNTEAFF

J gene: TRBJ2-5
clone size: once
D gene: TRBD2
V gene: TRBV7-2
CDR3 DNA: TGTGCCAGCAGCCATCTAGCGGGGGTCCCTCAAGAGACCCAGTACTTC
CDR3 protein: CASSHLAGVPQETQYF

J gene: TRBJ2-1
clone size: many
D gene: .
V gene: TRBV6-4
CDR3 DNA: TGTGCCAGCAGTGACTCTCAGAATGAGCAGTTCTTC
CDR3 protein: CASSDSQNEQFF

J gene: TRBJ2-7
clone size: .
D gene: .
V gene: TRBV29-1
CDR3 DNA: TGCAGCCCCTCGGACCTAGCCCGGATCGGCGAGCAGTACTTC
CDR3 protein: CSPSDLARIGEQYF

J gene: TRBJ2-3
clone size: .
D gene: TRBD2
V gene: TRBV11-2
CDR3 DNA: TGTGCCAGCAGCTTAGGGCTAGCGGGACGCACAGATACGCAGTATTTT
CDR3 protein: CASSLGLAGRTDTQYF

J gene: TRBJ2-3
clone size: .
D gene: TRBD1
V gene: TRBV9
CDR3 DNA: TGTGCCAGCAGCGCCGGGGACAGGGGGTTGGTAGATACGCAGTATTTT
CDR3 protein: CASSAGDRGLVDTQYF

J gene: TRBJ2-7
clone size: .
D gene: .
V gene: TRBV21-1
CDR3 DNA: TGTGCCAGCAGCAACTGGCGAAGACCGGGGACAATCTACGAGCAGTACTTC
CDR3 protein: CASSNWRRPGTIYEQYF

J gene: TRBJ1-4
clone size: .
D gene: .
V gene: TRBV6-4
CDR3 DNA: TGTGCCAGCAGTGCTGGGGGGACTAATGAAAAACTGTTTTTT
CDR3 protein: CASSAGGTNEKLFF

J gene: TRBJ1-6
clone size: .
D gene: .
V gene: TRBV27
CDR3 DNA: TGTGCCAGCAGTCTCAGGGGCCACCCTGATTCACCCCTCCACTTT
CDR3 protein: CASSLRGHPDSPLHF

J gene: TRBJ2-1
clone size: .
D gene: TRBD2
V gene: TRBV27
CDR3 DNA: TGTGCCAGCAGTCCGAGTACCCGCGGGACTAGCGGATTTAATGAGCAGTTCTTC
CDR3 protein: CASSPSTRGTSGFNEQFF

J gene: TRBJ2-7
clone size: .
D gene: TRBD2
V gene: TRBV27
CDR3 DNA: TGTGCCAGCAGTGTGACAGCGGGAGGGAGCTACGAGCAGTACTTC
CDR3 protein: CASSVTAGGSYEQYF

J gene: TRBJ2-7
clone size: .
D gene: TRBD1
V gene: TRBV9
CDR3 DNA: TGTGCCAGCAGCGTACTGGACAGGGGGCCCTACGAGCAGTACTTC
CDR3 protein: CASSVLDRGPYEQYF

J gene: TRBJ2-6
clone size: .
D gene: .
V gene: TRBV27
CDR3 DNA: TGTGCCAGCACTATCTCTGGGGCCAACGTCCTGACTTTC
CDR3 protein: CASTISGANVLTF

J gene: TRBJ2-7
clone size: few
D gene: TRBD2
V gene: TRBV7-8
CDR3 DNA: TGTGCCAGCAGCCTTATAGCGGGAGCGAGAGAGGTCGAGCAGTACTTC
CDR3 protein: CASSLIAGAREVEQYF